Following are 22 T cell receptor beta chains from one sample sequenced in a study of blood T cell repertoires in COVID-19. TCRdb's table, derived via immunoSEQ multiplex PCR, lists solely in-frame clones and lacks some. The table records approximately 80,000 clones, around nine tenths of them present only once. The specimen was peripheral blood. The receptors derive from a man in his forties with acute or convalescent COVID-19.

The chain carries TRBV5-4 and TRBJ1-1; D not resolved. Germline V gene sequence: CDR1 SGHNT, CDR2 YYREEE (reference sequence). The length of the CDR3 is 15 residues. V was cut by 2 bases and J by 3 bases, with 14 bases left in between. The CDR3 is CASSLGGRGDTEAFF. The CDR3, as DNA: TGTGCCAGCAGCTTAGGAGGGCGCGGAGACACTGAAGCTTTCTTT.

The rearrangement links TRBV6-5 to TRBJ2-5; maybe TRBD1 (7 bases). CDR1 is MNHEY, CDR2 SVGAGI, per germline. V was cut by 6 bases and J by 9 bases, with 20 bases left in between. The CDR3 loop spans 14 amino acids. The CDR3 here is CASRKTGVGLAQYF. Written as DNA, the CDR3 is TGTGCCAGCAGAAAAACAGGGGTGGGACTTGCCCAGTACTTC.

The V call is TRBV4-3, the J call TRBJ2-2; possibly TRBD2 for D (6 bases). V was trimmed by 0 bases and J by 5 bases, leaving 13 bases between them. The CDR3 has 16 amino acids. Germline CDR1 is LGHNA and CDR2 is YSLEER. The CDR3 DNA follows: TGCGCCAGCAGCCAAGATGGGTTGGAGGGGACCGGGGAGCTGTTTTTT. Translation gives CASSQDGLEGTGELFF.

This chain uses TRBV5-1 with TRBJ2-1; maybe TRBD1 (7 bases). From germline, CDR1 is SGHRS and CDR2 YFSETQ. CDR3 size: 14 residues. V dropped 2 bases and J dropped 6 bases, with 12 bases sitting between them. CDR3 in DNA: TGCGCCAGCAGCTTTTCAGGGGGGTCCAATGAGCAGTTCTTC. Translation gives CASSFSGGSNEQFF.

This clone was detected only once. The rearrangement joins TRBV2 to TRBJ1-2; 7 bases match TRBD1. This CDR3 is 12 amino acids long. The trim removed 6 bases at V and 4 bases at J, leaving 2 bases unmatched. CDR1 and CDR2 (germline): SNHLY, FYNNEI. The CDR3 DNA follows: TGTGCCAGCAGGGACAGGATCTATGGCTACACCTTC. Its translation is CASRDRIYGYTF. Supplemented by reference TRBV2 and TRBJ1-2, the full variable domain reads EPEVTQTPSHQVTQMGQEVILRCVPISNHLYFYWYRQILGQKVEFLVSFYNNEISEKSEIFDDQFSVERPDGSNFTLKIRSTKLEDSAMYFCASRDRIYGYTFGSGTRLTVV.

CDR3 sequence reads: CASSLIATEAFF. In DNA, the CDR3 is TGTGCCAGCAGCTTGATTGCGACTGAAGCTTTCTTT. The V call is TRBV5-8, the J call TRBJ1-1; no definite D call. The germline V gene encodes CDR1 SGHTS and CDR2 YDEGEE. V was trimmed by 1 base and J by 5 bases, leaving 6 bases between them. This CDR3 comprises 12 residues.

The rearrangement links TRBV14 to TRBJ2-7; D is possibly TRBD2 (5 bases). This CDR3 comprises 14 residues. V gave up 2 bases and J gave up 0 bases, with 8 bases separating them. Germline V lookup: CDR1 SGHDN, CDR2 FVKESK. This CDR3 is CASSQPGSSYEQYF. CDR3 in DNA: TGTGCCAGCAGCCAACCGGGGAGCTCCTACGAGCAGTACTTC.

The V gene is TRBV5-1, the J gene TRBJ2-5; 13 nucleotides agree with TRBD2. Trimming at V came to 2 bases and at J to 4 bases, leaving 11 bases not matched to a gene. CDR3 size: 18 residues. CDR1 is SGHRS and CDR2 is YFSETQ in the germline V gene. The CDR3 region is CASSLRLRTSGGRETQYF. The CDR3, as DNA: TGCGCCAGCAGCTTAAGATTGAGGACTAGCGGGGGACGAGAGACCCAGTACTTC.

The V call is TRBV18, the J call TRBJ1-1; 9 nucleotides match TRBD1. Germline-derived CDR1 and CDR2 are KGHSH and LQKENI. This CDR3 has 14 amino acids. J gave up 6 bases and V 3 bases, and 5 bases lay outside the gene matches. For the CDR3, the DNA is TGTGCCAGCTCACCTGGACAGGGGTTGGCTGAAGCTTTCTTT. As protein: CASSPGQGLAEAFF.

This chain connects TRBV5-1 to TRBJ2-2; D remains unclear. This CDR3 region has 14 residues. CDR1 is SGHRS, CDR2 YFSETQ, per germline. V was pared by 5 bases and J by 0 bases, with 8 bases between. The CDR3 nucleotides read TGCGCCAGCAGGGGCAGGACGAACACCGGGGAGCTGTTTTTT. Amino acid sequence: CASRGRTNTGELFF.

The chain recombines TRBV11-2 with TRBJ2-1, with D perhaps matching TRBD2 (6 bases). Germline CDR1 is SGHAT and CDR2 is FQNNGV. Trimming shortened V by 5 bases and J by 0 bases, and 11 bases separated the two germline ends. This CDR3 has 15 amino acids. CDR3 DNA: TGTGCCAGCAGCATTAGCGGCCGCTCCTACAATGAGCAGTTCTTC. Translating it yields CASSISGRSYNEQFF.

V usage is TRBV4-1 and J usage is TRBJ2-7; D is uncertain. Trimming left V 0 bases short and J 7 bases short, with 10 bases between. Per the germline V gene, CDR1 is MGHRA and CDR2 is YSYEKL. The CDR3 spans 13 residues. The CDR3 DNA sequence: TGCGCCAGCAGCCAAGAGGGTTGGAGAGAGCAGTACTTC. It yields the protein CASSQEGWREQYF.

This clone was found a few times. The V gene is TRBV5-1, the J gene TRBJ2-5, with 8 positions matching TRBD1. CDR1 is SGHRS and CDR2 is YFSETQ in the germline V gene. Losses at the gene ends were 3 bases for V and 6 bases for J; bases not matched to a gene: 16. This CDR3 is built from 17 residues. CDR3 sequence: CASSSGANTGGLKTQYF. Here the CDR3 DNA reads TGCGCCAGCAGCTCCGGAGCGAATACAGGGGGGCTAAAGACCCAGTACTTC.

This sequence joins TRBV29-1 and TRBJ1-1; 7 nucleotides align to TRBD1. Trimming cost V 7 bases and J 2 bases; bases outside gene matches: 4. This CDR3 contains 12 residues. The germline V gene encodes CDR1 SQVTM and CDR2 ANQGSEA. The DNA for the CDR3 is TGCAGCGCTGACAGGGCCAACACTGAAGCTTTCTTT. It is translated as CSADRANTEAFF.

The V and J genes are TRBV7-3 and TRBJ2-1, with 14 bases lining up with TRBD2. This CDR3 region has 17 residues. Germline values: CDR1 SGHTA, CDR2 FQGTGA. V gave up 5 bases and J gave up 6 bases; unmatched junction bases: 9. The CDR3 DNA follows: TGTGCCAGCAGCCTTTCCCGGACTAGCGGGGGGTTCAATGAGCAGTTCTTC. Translation gives CASSLSRTSGGFNEQFF.

This chain uses TRBV6-5 with TRBJ1-2; D ambiguous. The CDR3 runs 13 residues. Trimming took off 6 bases at V and 2 bases at J, with 10 bases between the two ends. Germline V gene data show CDR1 as MNHEY and CDR2 as SVGAGI. As DNA, the CDR3 is TGTGCCAGCAGCGGATCGGGGAACTATGGCTACACCTTC. Amino acids: CASSGSGNYGYTF.

The gene calls are TRBV29-1 and TRBJ1-1, with TRBD1 matching over 7 bases. Trimming took 6 bases from V and 0 from J; bases not matched to a gene: 16. The CDR3 covers 17 residues. Per germline, CDR1 SQVTM and CDR2 ANQGSEA. The CDR3: CSVAGTVRGPMNTEAFF. In nucleotides, the CDR3 is TGCAGCGTGGCCGGGACAGTCAGGGGTCCTATGAACACTGAAGCTTTCTTT.

The V and J genes are TRBV29-1 and TRBJ1-1, with 8 bases that match TRBD1. Germline CDR1 and CDR2: SQVTM and ANQGSEA. The CDR3 extends over 15 amino acids. V dropped 7 bases and J dropped 1; count of bases not matched to a gene: 11. The CDR3 DNA reads TGCAGCGCCAAAGCCGGGACAGGACAGAACACTGAAGCTTTCTTT. Translating it yields CSAKAGTGQNTEAFF.

This sequence joins TRBV10-3 and TRBJ2-3, with TRBD2 as a possible D gene (5 bases). The CDR3 consists of 14 residues. The germline gives CDR1 ENHRY, CDR2 SYGVKD. Trimming took off 6 bases at V and 4 bases at J, with 14 bases between the two ends. The CDR3, as DNA: TGTGCCATCAGCACGGACTTCTCTTCAGATACGCAGTATTTT. It specifies CAISTDFSSDTQYF.

The gene calls are TRBV19 and TRBJ2-3, with D perhaps matching TRBD1 (6 bases). Germline-derived CDR1 and CDR2 are LNHDA and SQIVND (reference sequence). V lost 7 bases, J lost 0 bases, and 11 bases lay in between. The CDR3 is 14 residues long. CDR3 region: CASKEQGSTDTQYF. In DNA form, the CDR3 reads TGTGCCAGTAAGGAACAGGGTAGCACAGATACGCAGTATTTT.

The chain couples TRBV11-2 to TRBJ2-4, with 7 nucleotides matching TRBD1. The CDR3 sequence is 16 residues long. The germline V gene encodes CDR1 SGHAT and CDR2 FQNNGV. J gave up 3 bases and V 9 bases, and 14 bases lay outside the gene matches. The CDR3 reads CARLMIMGQRKNIQYF. CDR3 bases: TGTGCCAGGCTGATGATTATGGGACAGCGCAAAAACATTCAGTACTTC. Drawing the rest from reference TRBV11-2 and TRBJ2-4, the complete variable domain is EAGVAQSPRYKIIEKRQSVAFWCNPISGHATLYWYQQILGQGPKLLIQFQNNGVVDDSQLPKDRFSAERLKGVDSTLKIQPAKLEDSAVYLCARLMIMGQRKNIQYFGAGTRLSVL.

The rearrangement uses TRBV27 and TRBJ1-6; 9 positions agree with TRBD1. The CDR3 is 13 amino acids. V was pared by 10 bases and J by 7 bases, with 5 bases of the junction left unmatched. Germline values: CDR1 MNHEY, CDR2 SMNVEV (reference sequence). CDR3 in amino acids: CAIRDRENSPLHF. The CDR3 DNA sequence: TGTGCCATAAGGGACAGGGAAAATTCACCCCTCCACTTT.